These 10 T cell receptor beta chains share one sample of origin, sequenced in a study of immune evolution from preneoplasia to lung adenocarcinoma. Data came from immunoSEQ multiplex PCR; TCRdb stores just in-frame clones and leaves some out. The repertoire has tens of thousands of clones, just under 75% of them found once; the top ten carry about 6%. The sequenced sample consisted of FFPE invasive lung adenocarcinoma tissue. These receptor sequences come from a person between 60 and 69 years old with invasive lung adenocarcinoma. Some clones in this sample may be carry-over from other donors' samples.

The chain combines TRBV7-9 with TRBJ1-5; D not resolved. The CDR3 covers 13 residues. Germline lookup yields CDR1 SEHNR and CDR2 FQNEAQ (reference sequence). The V and J ends lost 1 base and 7 bases respectively, with 8 bases between them. The CDR3, as DNA: TGTGCCAGCAGCTTAGGGAAAAGCCAGCCCCAGCATTTT. It yields the protein CASSLGKSQPQHF.

The V call is TRBV28, the J call TRBJ2-5; the D is unclear. Trimming took off 5 bases at V and 0 bases at J, with 1 base between the two ends. Per germline, CDR1 MDHEN and CDR2 SYDVKM. The CDR3 consists of 11 residues. CDR3 sequence: CASSNQETQYF. For the CDR3, the DNA is TGTGCCAGCAGTAACCAAGAGACCCAGTACTTC. Full variable domain (outside the CDR3, taken from reference TRBV28 and TRBJ2-5): DVKVTQSSRYLVKRTGEKVFLECVQDMDHENMFWYRQDPGLGLRLIYFSYDVKMKEKGDIPEGYSVSREKKERFSLILESASTNQTSMYLCASSNQETQYFGPGTRLLVL.

The CDR3 is CASSISMWYTEAFF. In DNA, the CDR3 is TGTGCCAGTAGTATCTCAATGTGGTACACTGAAGCTTTCTTT. The chain couples TRBV19 to TRBJ1-1; no clear D gene. The V gene's germline CDR1 is LNHDA and CDR2 SQIVND (reference sequence). Trimming left V 3 bases short and J 3 bases short, with 11 bases between. This CDR3 region has 14 residues.

The rearrangement joins TRBV6-5 to TRBJ1-1; weak D call: TRBD1 (5 bases). CDR3 length: 15 amino acids. The V end lost 6 bases, the J end lost 4 bases, and 18 bases lay between the germline ends. CDR1 is MNHEY and CDR2 is SVGAGI in the germline V gene. The CDR3 sequence is CASRFSSAGLTEAFF. The CDR3 bases are TGTGCCAGCAGATTTAGTTCGGCGGGACTCACTGAAGCTTTCTTT.

This clone has just a few counts. The chain has TRBV7-9 and TRBJ2-1, with 9 nucleotides matching TRBD2. Germline V lookup: CDR1 SEHNR, CDR2 FQNEAQ (reference sequence). The CDR3 runs to 11 residues. V lost 5 bases to trimming and J lost 15 bases; unmatched junction nucleotides: 5. CDR3 in DNA: TGTGCCAGCAGCCAACCGGGACTAGCGTTCTTC. It codes for CASSQPGLAFF.

The gene calls are TRBV5-5 and TRBJ1-1; a possible D gene is TRBD1 (6 bases). Germline loops: CDR1 SGHKS, CDR2 YYEKEE (reference sequence). The CDR3 is 16 residues long. Trimming took 4 bases from V and 3 from J, leaving 19 bases between them. The DNA for the CDR3 is TGTGCCAGCAGCCCCACGTTGGGGGCGATTTACACTGAAGCTTTCTTT. Residues: CASSPTLGAIYTEAFF.

The chain combines TRBV28 with TRBJ1-1, with 8 positions matching TRBD1. V lost 3 bases, J lost 3 bases, and 9 bases stayed unmatched. Germline CDR1 is MDHEN and CDR2 is SYDVKM. The CDR3 length is 16 residues. As DNA, the CDR3 is TGTGCCAGCAGTTTGTGGGCAGGGGGCGCGGACACTGAAGCTTTCTTT. Translation: CASSLWAGGADTEAFF.

This rearrangement joins TRBV2 to TRBJ1-4; 7 nucleotides line up with TRBD1. The CDR3 contains 15 residues. V gave up 8 bases and J gave up 5 bases; unmatched junction bases: 11. Per the germline V gene, CDR1 is SNHLY and CDR2 is FYNNEI. DNA of the CDR3: TGTGCCAGCGTCCGAGAAGGAGGGGGCAATGAAAAACTGTTTTTT. This gives the protein CASVREGGGNEKLFF.

This chain links TRBV6-4 with TRBJ1-5; D gene ambiguous. In germline, CDR1 is MRHNA, CDR2 SNTAGT. This CDR3 has 13 amino acids. Trimming shortened V by 3 bases and J by 0 bases, and 3 bases separated the two germline ends. The CDR3 here is CASSESSNQPQHF. CDR3 nucleotides: TGTGCCAGCAGTGAATCTAGCAATCAGCCCCAGCATTTT.

Points on this clone: A far more abundant clone sits one base away, making this likely a read error. This chain uses TRBV15 with TRBJ1-4; possible D gene TRBD1, 5 bases. There are 15 residues in the CDR3. Germline CDR1 reads LNHNV; CDR2 reads YYDKDF (reference sequence). The CDR3 DNA reads as TGTGCCACCAGCAGAGTTCTCCGGGACGATGAAAAACTGTTGTTT. It translates to CATSRVLRDDEKLLF. Full variable domain (missing parts from reference TRBV15 and TRBJ1-4): DAMVIQNPRYQVTQFGKPVTLSCSQTLNHNVMYWYQQKSSQAPKLLFHYYDKDFNNEADTPDNFQSRRPNTSFCFLDIRSPGLGDTAMYLCATSRVLRDDEKLLFGSGTQLSVL.